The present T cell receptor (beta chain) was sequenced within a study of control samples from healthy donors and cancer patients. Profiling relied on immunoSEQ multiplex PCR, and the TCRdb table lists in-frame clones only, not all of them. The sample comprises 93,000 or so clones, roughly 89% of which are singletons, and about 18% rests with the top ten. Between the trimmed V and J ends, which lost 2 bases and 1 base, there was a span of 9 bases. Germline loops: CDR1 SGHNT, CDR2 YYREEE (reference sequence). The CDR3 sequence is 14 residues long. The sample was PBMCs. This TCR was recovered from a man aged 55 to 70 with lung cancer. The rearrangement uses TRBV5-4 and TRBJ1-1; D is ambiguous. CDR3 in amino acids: CASSFDGWNTEAFF. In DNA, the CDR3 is TGTGCCAGCAGCTTCGACGGATGGAACACTGAAGCTTTCTTT.